A selection of T cell receptor beta chains follows, all from one sample in a study of beta chain features in type 1 diabetes. Clones were read by immunoSEQ multiplex PCR, and TCRdb kept only the in-frame ones, dropping some. The table shows about 620,000 clones, with roughly 15% occurring only once. The specimen sequenced was naive CD4+ T cells from blood. Every receptor here comes from a young man in good health. CDR3s include the opening cysteine and the closing phenylalanine or tryptophan. A D gene is named only where the DNA matches it firmly. Part of the rows lack a size; the others show once, few, many or a class for expanded clones.

cdr3_aa cdr3_nt j_call cdr3_length d_call v_call clone_size
CASSLGLDYEQYF TGTGCCAGCAGCTTAGGACTAGACTACGAGCAGTACTTC TRBJ2-7 13 NA TRBV7-8 NA
CASSLLRDRGNEQFF TGTGCCAGCAGCCTACTCCGGGACAGGGGCAATGAGCAGTTCTTC TRBJ2-1 15 TRBD1 TRBV27 NA
CASSKASGRGKETQYF TGTGCCAGCAGCAAAGCTAGCGGGAGGGGGAAAGAGACCCAGTACTTC TRBJ2-5 16 NA TRBV21-1 few
CASSLLSRASLTDTQYF TGTGCCAGCAGTTTGCTGTCCAGGGCCTCTTTGACAGATACGCAGTATTTT TRBJ2-3 17 NA TRBV7-2 few
CASSPGQGQGYTF TGTGCCAGCAGCCCGGGACAGGGCCAGGGCTACACCTTC TRBJ1-2 13 TRBD1 TRBV6-4 NA
CASSKHGSAQSRANVLTF TGCGCCAGCAGTAAACACGGAAGCGCACAAAGTCGGGCCAACGTCCTGACTTTC TRBJ2-6 18 NA TRBV10-1 NA
CASSPSSGFFTDTQYF TGTGCCAGCAGCCCCAGCTCAGGGTTCTTCACAGATACGCAGTATTTT TRBJ2-3 16 NA TRBV9 NA
CASSSTGGRAYNEQFF TGTGCCAGCAGCTCCACAGGGGGGAGGGCTTACAATGAGCAGTTCTTC TRBJ2-1 16 NA TRBV7-9 NA
CASNFERRLRGDEQFF TGTGCCAGCAACTTCGAGCGGAGACTCAGAGGGGATGAGCAGTTCTTC TRBJ2-1 16 NA TRBV27 few
CASSFSGGTGEQYF TGTGCCAGCAGCTTTAGTGGCGGAACGGGTGAGCAGTACTTC TRBJ2-7 14 NA TRBV7-3 NA
CASSRSTGTYEAFF TGCGCCAGCAGCCGATCCACAGGGACCTATGAAGCTTTCTTT TRBJ1-1 14 NA TRBV5-1 few